This paragraph reports one T cell receptor beta chain. In its sample, this clone was seen once. Its antigen is still unknown. No qualities accompany the bases; no much larger clone lies one base away. This specimen belongs to a study of blood T cell repertoires in COVID-19 (TCRdb year 2020). At the level of the whole study: Collaborator samples came from the United States, Italy and Spain and covered acute and convalescent phases of COVID-19. Nearly every sample came with metadata listing a de-identified subject ID, COVID-19 status, age in years and sex. The repertoires were released in a freely available public database meant as a resource for research on the immune response to SARS-CoV-2. Samples came from the ongoing ImmuneRACE study (first 160 participants) plus 1,254 subjects from 6 global collaborators. The dataset comprised deeply sampled blood TCRbeta repertoires from subjects exposed to, actively infected with, or recovered from COVID-19. The material from the prospective study consisted of cDNA or gDNA derived from T cells, B-cell-depleted T cells, or PBMCs. Where available, HLA class I and class II types were taken from metadata supplied by the sample provider and were not determined by assay-based typing.

TCRbeta CDR3 regions were amplified from genomic DNA using the immunoSEQ Assay, a bias-controlled multiplex PCR. As for how the authors treated the data: Nucleated cell counts per sample were estimated from amplification of reference gene primers within the assay. Sequence reads were collapsed and filtered to measure the absolute abundance of every unique TCRbeta CDR3 rearrangement. Productive Simpson clonality was computed per sample as the square root of Simpson's diversity index over productive rearrangements. TCRdb re-hosts the immuneACCESS table, in-frame sequences only. Its copies lack some clones; in the studies checked, an unresolved V gene accounts for under half of them, and the cause for the rest is not known. The DNA gave D and trimming, while V, J and clone size come from that table. This sample is represented by roughly 300,000 clones; roughly 86% of them were singletons. Of the sample, 1.6% falls within the top ten clones.

General findings and caveats noted by the study authors: How much clinical and demographic metadata was included differed by source and by participant, and the metadata was provided uncurated.

The CDR3 numbers 17 residues from cysteine through phenylalanine. Only the CDR3 DNA is retained, 51 bases long and in frame from the first base. Per the germline V gene, ENHRY is the CDR1 and SYGVKD is the CDR2. V is pruned by 10 bases and J by 6 bases, leaving 17 bases of the junction without a gene match. Collaborating institutions collected whole blood in K2EDTA tubes following their own protocols. For TCRbeta analysis, collaborators shipped samples as frozen whole blood, isolated PBMCs, or DNA extracted from either of those sample types. The sample was peripheral blood. The rearranged segments are TRBV10-3 and TRBJ2-3; the junction holds 12 bases that match TRBD2. This TCR was recovered from a woman aged 45-65 years with acute or convalescent COVID-19. The bases are TGTGCCACCAAGGCTCAAGGACTTACTAGCGGGAGGGATACGCAGTATTTT. This gives the protein CATKAQGLTSGRDTQYF.